The 12 T cell receptor beta chains below come from one sample, sequenced in a study of blood T cell repertoires in COVID-19. TCRdb keeps only in-frame clones here, not all; method: immunoSEQ multiplex PCR. This table has over 300,000 clones, roughly 90% appearing once. Sample: PBMCs or T cells enriched from blood (not recorded which). All receptors come from a woman between 40 and 50 years old who had recovered from COVID-19.

CDR3 amino acids: CASSKPGVLRWYF. CDR3 DNA: TGTGCCAGCAGCAAACCCGGGGTTCTCAGATGGTATTTT. The chain has TRBV21-1 and TRBJ2-3; TRBD2 is taken as the D call from the table, unchecked against the DNA. TRBV21-1 is given as a pseudogene. The CDR3 loop spans 13 amino acids.

The chain recombines TRBV9 with TRBJ2-5; 12 bases agree with TRBD1. The V and J ends lost 3 bases and 5 bases, in that order; junction bases with no gene match: 11. From germline, CDR1 is SGDLS and CDR2 YYNGEE. The CDR3 consists of 17 residues. The CDR3 reads CASSAPGGTGGFETQYF. DNA of the CDR3: TGTGCCAGCAGCGCCCCTGGGGGGACAGGGGGCTTTGAGACCCAGTACTTC.

The chain uses TRBV7-6 and TRBJ2-3, with no clear D. Looked up from germline, CDR1 is SGHVS and CDR2 is FNYEAQ. Trimming removed 5 bases from V and 5 bases from J, with 20 bases in between. The CDR3 contains 16 residues. This CDR3 is CASSPRPAVLEDTQYF. The DNA of the CDR3 is TGTGCCAGCAGCCCTCGCCCGGCGGTTCTAGAAGATACGCAGTATTTT.

The chain has TRBV28 and TRBJ1-6, with a weak D call TRBD1 (5 bases). CDR1 and CDR2 from the germline V gene are MDHEN and SYDVKM. The CDR3 covers 15 residues. V was cut by 8 bases and J by 7 bases, with 18 bases left in between. CDR3 sequence: CASEIGGTQNSPLHF. As DNA, the CDR3 is TGTGCCAGCGAAATCGGCGGGACTCAAAATTCACCCCTCCACTTT.

The chain is built from TRBV7-9 and TRBJ1-5, with D unclear. V was trimmed by 1 base and J by 7 bases, leaving 5 bases between them. Germline V gene sequence: CDR1 SEHNR, CDR2 FQNEAQ (reference sequence). The CDR3 totals 12 residues. CDR3 residues: CASSLGPQPQHF. The CDR3 nucleotides read TGTGCCAGCAGCTTAGGGCCGCAGCCCCAGCATTTT.

The rearrangement links TRBV5-4 to TRBJ2-3; D unresolved. This CDR3 contains 14 residues. V was cut by 1 base and J by 6 bases, with 12 bases left in between. Germline V CDR1 and CDR2: SGHNT, YYREEE (reference sequence). Here the CDR3 reads CASSLSSNTDTQYF. DNA of the CDR3: TGTGCCAGCAGCTTGAGTTCCAACACGGATACGCAGTATTTT.

V usage is TRBV10-3 and J usage is TRBJ1-1; TRBD1 agrees at 11 bases. The V gene end was trimmed by 8 bases and the J gene end by 4 bases; junction bases not matched to a gene: 3. Germline values: CDR1 ENHRY, CDR2 SYGVKD. The CDR3 consists of 13 residues. The CDR3 sequence: CAIGDRGSTEAFF. The CDR3 region has the DNA TGTGCCATCGGGGACAGGGGGAGCACTGAAGCTTTCTTT.

This chain uses TRBV5-1 with TRBJ2-1; 8 nucleotides match TRBD1. The J segment lost 8 bases and the V segment lost 1 base, leaving 2 bases of the junction unmatched. There are 13 residues in the CDR3. Looked up from germline, CDR1 is SGHRS and CDR2 is YFSETQ. CDR3 in DNA: TGCGCCAGCAGCTTGCAGGGGGCGTATGAGCAGTTCTTC. It translates to CASSLQGAYEQFF.

This chain uses TRBV30 with TRBJ2-1, with 11 bases that match TRBD2. Germline V gene sequence: CDR1 GTSNPN, CDR2 SVGIG (reference sequence). The CDR3 contains 15 residues. The J segment lost 4 bases and the V segment lost 5 bases, leaving 7 bases of the junction unmatched. The CDR3 loop reads CAWVGGTSGYNEQFF. DNA of the CDR3: TGTGCCTGGGTTGGGGGGACTAGCGGTTACAATGAGCAGTTCTTC.

The genes are TRBV30 and TRBJ1-4; D is possibly TRBD1 (6 bases). Trimming stripped 5 bases from V and 1 base from J, with 20 bases between. The CDR3 extends over 17 amino acids. From germline, CDR1 is GTSNPN and CDR2 SVGIG (reference sequence). The CDR3 DNA sequence: TGTGCCTGGGTCAGGAATAAGGGGGTCGGAACTAATGAAAAACTGTTTTTT. Its translation is CAWVRNKGVGTNEKLFF.

V and J are TRBV2 and TRBJ1-2; D uncertain. Germline CDR1 and CDR2: SNHLY and FYNNEI. V lost 7 bases, J lost 4 bases, and 10 bases lay in between. This CDR3 comprises 12 residues. CDR3 sequence: CASIEISYGYTF. As DNA, the CDR3 is TGTGCCAGCATAGAGATTAGCTATGGCTACACCTTC.

V and J are TRBV9 and TRBJ1-5; 8 bases are a match to TRBD1. Germline V CDR1 and CDR2: SGDLS, YYNGEE. The CDR3 has 14 amino acids. With 4 bases clipped from V and 5 bases from J, the junction kept 5 bases outside the gene matches. In DNA, the CDR3 is TGTGCCAGCAGCTTAGGACAGGGCCATCAGCCCCAGCATTTT. Translation: CASSLGQGHQPQHF.